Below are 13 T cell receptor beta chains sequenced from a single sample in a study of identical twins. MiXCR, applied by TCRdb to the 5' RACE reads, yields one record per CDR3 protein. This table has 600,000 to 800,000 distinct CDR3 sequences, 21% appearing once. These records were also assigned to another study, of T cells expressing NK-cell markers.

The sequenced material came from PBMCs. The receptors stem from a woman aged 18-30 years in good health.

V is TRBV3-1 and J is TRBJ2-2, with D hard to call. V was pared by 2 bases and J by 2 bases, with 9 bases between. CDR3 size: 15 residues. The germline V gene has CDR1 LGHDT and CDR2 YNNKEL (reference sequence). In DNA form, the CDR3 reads TGTGCCAGCAGCCAATCAGGCGGAAACACCGGGGAGCTGTTTTTT. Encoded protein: CASSQSGGNTGELFF.

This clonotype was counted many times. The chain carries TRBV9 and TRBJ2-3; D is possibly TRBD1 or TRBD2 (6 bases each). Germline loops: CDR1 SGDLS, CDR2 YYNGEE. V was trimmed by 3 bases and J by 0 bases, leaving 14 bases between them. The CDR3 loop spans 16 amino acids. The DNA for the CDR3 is TGTGCCAGCAGCGGGCTGCCGGGGGCTAGCACAGATACGCAGTATTTT. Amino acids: CASSGLPGASTDTQYF.

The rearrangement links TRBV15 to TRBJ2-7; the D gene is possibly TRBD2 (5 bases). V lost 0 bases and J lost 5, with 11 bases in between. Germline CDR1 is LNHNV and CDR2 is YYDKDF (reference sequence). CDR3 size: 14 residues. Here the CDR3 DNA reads TGTGCCACCAGCAGAGATCTGGACGGGGACGAGCAGTACTTC. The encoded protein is CATSRDLDGDEQYF. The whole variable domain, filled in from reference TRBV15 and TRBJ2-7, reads DAMVIQNPRYQVTQFGKPVTLSCSQTLNHNVMYWYQQKSSQAPKLLFHYYDKDFNNEADTPDNFQSRRPNTSFCFLDIRSPGLGDTAMYLCATSRDLDGDEQYFGPGTRLTVT.

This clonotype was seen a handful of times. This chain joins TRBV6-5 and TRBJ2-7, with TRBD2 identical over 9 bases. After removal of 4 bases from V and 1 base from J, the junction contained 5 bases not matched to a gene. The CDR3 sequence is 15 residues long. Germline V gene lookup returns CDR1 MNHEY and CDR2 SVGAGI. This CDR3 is CASSFGLAQSYEQYF. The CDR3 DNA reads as TGTGCCAGCAGTTTCGGACTAGCGCAATCCTACGAGCAGTACTTC.

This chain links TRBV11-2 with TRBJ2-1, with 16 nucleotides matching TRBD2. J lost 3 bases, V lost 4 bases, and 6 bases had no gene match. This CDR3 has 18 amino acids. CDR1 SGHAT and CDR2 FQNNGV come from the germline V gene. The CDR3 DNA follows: TGTGCCAGCAGCTCAGGGACTAGCGGGAGGGGCGTCTACAATGAGCAGTTCTTC. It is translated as CASSSGTSGRGVYNEQFF.

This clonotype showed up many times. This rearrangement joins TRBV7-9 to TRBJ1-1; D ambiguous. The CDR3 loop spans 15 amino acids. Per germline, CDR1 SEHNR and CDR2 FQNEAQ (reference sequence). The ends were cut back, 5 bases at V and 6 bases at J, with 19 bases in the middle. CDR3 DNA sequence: TGTGCCAGCAGCCAAACTATTATAGCAGGCCCTGAAGCTTTCTTT. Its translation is CASSQTIIAGPEAFF.

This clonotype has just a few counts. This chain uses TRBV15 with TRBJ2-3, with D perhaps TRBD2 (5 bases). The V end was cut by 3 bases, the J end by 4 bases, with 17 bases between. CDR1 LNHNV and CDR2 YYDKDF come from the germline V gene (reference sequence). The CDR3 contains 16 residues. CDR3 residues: CATSSSRGSWSDTQYF. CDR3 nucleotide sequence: TGTGCCACCAGCAGCTCTCGGGGAAGCTGGTCAGATACGCAGTATTTT.

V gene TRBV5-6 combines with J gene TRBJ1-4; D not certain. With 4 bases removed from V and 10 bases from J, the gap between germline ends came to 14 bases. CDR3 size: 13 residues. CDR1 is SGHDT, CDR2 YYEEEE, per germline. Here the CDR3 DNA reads TGTGCCAGCAGCGCCGACATAGGCGGAAAACTGTTTTTT. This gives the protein CASSADIGGKLFF.

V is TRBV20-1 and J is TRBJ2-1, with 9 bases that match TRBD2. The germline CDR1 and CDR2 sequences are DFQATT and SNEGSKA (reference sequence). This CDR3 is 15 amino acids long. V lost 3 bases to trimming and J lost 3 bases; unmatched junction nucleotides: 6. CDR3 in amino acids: CSARKLAGNYNEQFF. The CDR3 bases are TGCAGTGCTAGGAAGCTAGCGGGGAACTACAATGAGCAGTTCTTC.

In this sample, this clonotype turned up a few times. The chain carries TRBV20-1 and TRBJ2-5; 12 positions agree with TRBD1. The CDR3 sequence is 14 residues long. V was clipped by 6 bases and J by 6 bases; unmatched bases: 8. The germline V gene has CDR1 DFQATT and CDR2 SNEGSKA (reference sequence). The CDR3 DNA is TGCAGTGCGCAGGGGACAGGGGGCGCAAAGACCCAGTACTTC. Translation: CSAQGTGGAKTQYF.

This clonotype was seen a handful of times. CDR3 in DNA: TGTGCCAGCAGCTTAACCGGGACAGGCGGAGATACGCAGTATTTT. Its translation: CASSLTGTGGDTQYF. The rearrangement links TRBV7-3 to TRBJ2-3, with 8 nucleotides matching TRBD1. CDR3 size: 15 residues. Trimming removed 0 bases from V and 5 bases from J; junction bases left unmatched: 4. In germline, CDR1 is SGHTA, CDR2 FQGTGA.

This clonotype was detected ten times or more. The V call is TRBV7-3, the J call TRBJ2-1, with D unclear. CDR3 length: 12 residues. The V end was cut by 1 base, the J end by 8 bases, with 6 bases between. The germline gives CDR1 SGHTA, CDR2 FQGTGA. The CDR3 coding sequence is TGTGCCAGCAGCTTAATCGGCCATGAGCAGTTCTTC. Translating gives CASSLIGHEQFF.

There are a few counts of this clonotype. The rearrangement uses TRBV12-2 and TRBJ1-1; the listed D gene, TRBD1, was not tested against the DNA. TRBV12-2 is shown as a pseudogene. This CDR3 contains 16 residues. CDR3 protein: CASRLPRTPLNTEAFF. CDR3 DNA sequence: TGTGCAAGTCGCTTACCCCGGACCCCGCTGAACACTGAAGCTTTCTTT.